This passage covers 13 T cell receptor beta chains from one sample sequenced in a study of radiation and T cells in renal cell carcinoma. Regarding treatment: treatment-naive control, cytoreductive nephrectomy. TCRdb keeps only in-frame clones here, not all; method: immunoSEQ multiplex PCR. The sample records 15,000 to 20,000 clones, roughly three fifths being singletons. Source: tumor tissue, taken from a patient whose treatment was nephrectomy without radiotherapy. Every receptor here comes from a man between 45 and 60 years old with renal cell carcinoma.

V usage is TRBV11-2 and J usage is TRBJ1-1; 7 bases line up with TRBD1. Germline-derived CDR1 and CDR2 are SGHAT and FQNNGV. J gave up 4 bases and V 4 bases, and 6 bases lay outside the gene matches. The CDR3 contains 14 residues. The CDR3, as DNA: TGTGCCAGCAGCTGGGACAGTAGACTCACTGAAGCTTTCTTT. Its translation is CASSWDSRLTEAFF.

The chain combines TRBV9 with TRBJ2-3; weak D call: TRBD2 (6 bases). This CDR3 has 16 residues. Germline assignment: CDR1 SGDLS and CDR2 YYNGEE. V was pared by 4 bases and J by 0 bases, with 15 bases between. The CDR3 DNA reads TGTGCCAGCAGCCCGAATGGGGGGTCGAGCACAGATACGCAGTATTTT. It specifies CASSPNGGSSTDTQYF.

This chain connects TRBV6-1 to TRBJ1-5; D not certain. Trimming shortened V by 4 bases and J by 2 bases, and 6 bases separated the two germline ends. Germline CDR1 reads MNHNS; CDR2 reads SASEGT. The CDR3 is 13 amino acids. The CDR3 loop is CASSARGNQPQHF. The DNA for the CDR3 is TGTGCCAGCAGTGCAAGGGGCAATCAGCCCCAGCATTTT.

The chain links TRBV7-8 to TRBJ2-3; D perhaps matches TRBD1 (6 bases). Germline CDR1 reads SGHVS; CDR2 reads FQNEAQ. CDR3 length: 14 residues. V was cut by 0 bases and J by 4 bases, with 8 bases left in between. CDR3 in DNA: TGTGCCAGCAGCTTAGCGGGGGCCTCAGATACGCAGTATTTT. Protein product: CASSLAGASDTQYF.

This clone appeared a few times. The chain recombines TRBV4-2 with TRBJ1-1, with D hard to call. CDR1 LGHNA and CDR2 YNFKEQ come from the germline V gene. The length of the CDR3 is 15 residues. V lost 0 bases and J lost 1, with 9 bases in between. CDR3 sequence reads: CASSQERAGNTEAFF. CDR3 nucleotide sequence: TGTGCCAGCAGCCAAGAACGGGCAGGGAACACTGAAGCTTTCTTT.

The chain combines TRBV4-1 with TRBJ2-2, with no clear D. This CDR3 is built from 14 residues. The germline gives CDR1 MGHRA, CDR2 YSYEKL. The germline V and J ends were trimmed by 4 bases and 8 bases, with 14 bases remaining between them. CDR3 sequence: CASSPQEALGELFF. Here the CDR3 DNA reads TGCGCCAGCAGCCCGCAAGAAGCATTAGGGGAGCTGTTTTTT.

CDR3 DNA sequence: TGTGCCAATGGGACTAGCGGGAGAGAGACCCAGTACTTC. Protein product: CANGTSGRETQYF. The chain combines TRBV6-4 with TRBJ2-5; TRBD2 matches at 14 bases. The V gene end was trimmed by 10 bases and the J gene end by 4 bases; junction bases not matched to a gene: 2. Germline loops: CDR1 MRHNA, CDR2 SNTAGT. The CDR3 loop spans 13 amino acids.

The chain carries TRBV2 and TRBJ1-2; possible D gene TRBD1, 5 bases. Germline values: CDR1 SNHLY, CDR2 FYNNEI. The germline V and J ends were trimmed by 7 bases and 4 bases, with 13 bases remaining between them. This CDR3 is 13 amino acids long. CDR3: CASKAGRVYGYTF. The CDR3 bases are TGTGCCAGCAAGGCGGGGCGGGTCTATGGCTACACCTTC. Full variable domain (rest looked up from reference TRBV2 and TRBJ1-2): EPEVTQTPSHQVTQMGQEVILRCVPISNHLYFYWYRQILGQKVEFLVSFYNNEISEKSEIFDDQFSVERPDGSNFTLKIRSTKLEDSAMYFCASKAGRVYGYTFGSGTRLTVV.

The V call is TRBV5-1, the J call TRBJ1-1; D call uncertain. V was shortened by 0 bases and J by 7 bases, with 19 bases between the two germline ends. The CDR3 contains 16 residues. Germline V lookup: CDR1 SGHRS, CDR2 YFSETQ. The CDR3 bases are TGCGCCAGCAGCTTGGTGCGAACAGCGCACCCCCTTGAAGCTTTCTTT. Its translation is CASSLVRTAHPLEAFF.

V is TRBV4-1 and J is TRBJ2-7; D unresolved. The V end lost 0 bases, the J end lost 0 bases, and 3 bases lay between the germline ends. Germline values: CDR1 MGHRA, CDR2 YSYEKL. The length of the CDR3 is 13 residues. CDR3 residues: CASSQDSSYEQYF. CDR3 coding DNA: TGCGCCAGCAGCCAAGACAGCTCCTACGAGCAGTACTTC.

This clone appeared a single time. CDR3 sequence reads: CASSGGIYEQYF. The CDR3 coding sequence is TGTGCCAGCAGCGGGGGAATCTACGAGCAGTACTTC. The chain combines TRBV7-2 with TRBJ2-7; the D call may be TRBD1 or TRBD2 (5 bases each). The germline V gene encodes CDR1 SGHTA and CDR2 FQGNSA. There are 12 residues in the CDR3. V shed 5 bases and J shed 3 bases, with 8 bases lying between them. Full variable domain (rest looked up from reference TRBV7-2 and TRBJ2-7): GAGVSQSPSNKVTEKGKDVELRCDPISGHTALYWYRQSLGQGLEFLIYFQGNSAPDKSGLPSDRFSAERTGGSVSTLTIQRTQQEDSAVYLCASSGGIYEQYFGPGTRLTVT.

J is TRBJ2-2 and V is TRBV13; D is uncertain. V shed 0 bases and J shed 7 bases, with 9 bases lying between them. The CDR3 loop spans 14 amino acids. CDR1 and CDR2 from the germline V gene are PRHDT and FYEKMQ (reference sequence). CDR3 protein: CASSLGAPGGELFF. DNA for the CDR3: TGTGCCAGCAGCTTAGGGGCCCCGGGCGGGGAGCTGTTTTTT. Supplemented by reference TRBV13 and TRBJ2-2, the full variable domain reads AAGVIQSPRHLIKEKRETATLKCYPIPRHDTVYWYQQGPGQDPQFLISFYEKMQSDKGSIPDRFSAQQFSDYHSELNMSSLELGDSALYFCASSLGAPGGELFFGEGSRLTVL.

The genes are TRBV5-1 and TRBJ2-2; D is possibly TRBD1 (6 bases). CDR3 length: 14 amino acids. Trimming stripped 0 bases from V and 6 bases from J, with 9 bases between. Germline CDR1 SGHRS, CDR2 YFSETQ. The CDR3 region is CASSLAPGAGELFF. CDR3 nucleotides: TGCGCCAGCAGCTTGGCCCCAGGGGCCGGGGAGCTGTTTTTT.